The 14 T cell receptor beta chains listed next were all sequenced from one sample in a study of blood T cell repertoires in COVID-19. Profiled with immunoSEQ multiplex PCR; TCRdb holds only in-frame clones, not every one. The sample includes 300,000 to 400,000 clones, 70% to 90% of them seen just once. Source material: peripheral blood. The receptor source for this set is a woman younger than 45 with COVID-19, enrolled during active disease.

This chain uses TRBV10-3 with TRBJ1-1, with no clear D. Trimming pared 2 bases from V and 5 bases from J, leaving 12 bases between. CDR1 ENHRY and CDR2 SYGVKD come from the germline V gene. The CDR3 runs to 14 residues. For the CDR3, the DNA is TGTGCCATCAGTGAGATTTTGGAGGGAACTGAAGCTTTCTTT. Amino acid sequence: CAISEILEGTEAFF.

In DNA form, the CDR3 reads TGTGCCACCAGGCGCTCCTATAATTCACCCCTCCACTTT. Translated: CATRRSYNSPLHF. The chain uses TRBV15 and TRBJ1-6; unclear D gene. Per the germline V gene, CDR1 is LNHNV and CDR2 is YYDKDF (reference sequence). This CDR3 is built from 13 residues. The V gene lost 6 bases and the J gene lost 0 bases, with 3 bases spanning the gap.

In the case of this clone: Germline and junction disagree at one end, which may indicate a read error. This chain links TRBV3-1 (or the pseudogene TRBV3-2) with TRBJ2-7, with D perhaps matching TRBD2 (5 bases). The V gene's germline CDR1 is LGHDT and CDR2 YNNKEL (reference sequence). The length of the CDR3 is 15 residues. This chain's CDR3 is CACSTARGFSHEQYF. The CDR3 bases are TGTGCCTGCAGTACGGCTCGGGGATTCTCCCACGAGCAGTACTTC.

The CDR3 DNA sequence: TGTGCCAGCAGTTTGGTCCCTGACAGGGGTTTTTACGAGCAGTACTTC. Translated, it gives CASSLVPDRGFYEQYF. The chain joins TRBV27 to TRBJ2-7; 8 positions match TRBD1. Germline V gene data show CDR1 as MNHEY and CDR2 as SMNVEV (reference sequence). The ends lost 3 bases at V and 4 bases at J; junction bases unmatched: 11. The CDR3 consists of 16 residues.

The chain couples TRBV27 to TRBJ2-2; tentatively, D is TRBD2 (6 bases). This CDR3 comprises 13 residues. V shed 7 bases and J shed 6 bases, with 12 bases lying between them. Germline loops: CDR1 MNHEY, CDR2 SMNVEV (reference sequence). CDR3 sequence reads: CASINAGSGELFF. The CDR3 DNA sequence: TGTGCCAGCATTAACGCGGGGTCCGGGGAGCTGTTTTTT.

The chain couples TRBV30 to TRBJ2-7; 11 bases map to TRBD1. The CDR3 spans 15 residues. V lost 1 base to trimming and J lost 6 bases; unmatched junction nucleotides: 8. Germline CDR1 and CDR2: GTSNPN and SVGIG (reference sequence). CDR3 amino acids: CAWSDDGTGGGEQYF. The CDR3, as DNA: TGTGCCTGGAGTGACGATGGGACAGGGGGAGGCGAGCAGTACTTC. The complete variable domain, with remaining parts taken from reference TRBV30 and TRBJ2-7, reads SQTIHQWPATLVQPVGSPLSLECTVEGTSNPNLYWYRQAAGRGLQLLFYSVGIGQISSEVPQNLSASRPQDRQFILSSKKLLLSDSGFYLCAWSDDGTGGGEQYFGPGTRLTVT.

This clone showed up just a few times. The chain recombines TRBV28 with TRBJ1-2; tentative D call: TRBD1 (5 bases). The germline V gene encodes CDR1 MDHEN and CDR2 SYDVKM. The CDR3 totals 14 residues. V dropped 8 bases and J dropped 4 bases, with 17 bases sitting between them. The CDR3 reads CASGDSPRTYGYTF. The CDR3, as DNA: TGTGCCAGCGGAGACAGCCCGCGGACCTATGGCTACACCTTC.

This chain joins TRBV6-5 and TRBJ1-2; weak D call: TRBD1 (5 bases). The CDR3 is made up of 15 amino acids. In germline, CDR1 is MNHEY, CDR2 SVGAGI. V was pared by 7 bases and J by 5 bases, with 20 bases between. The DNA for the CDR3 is TGTGCCAGCACCCCCGATTACCAGGGAAAGTATGGCTACACCTTC. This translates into CASTPDYQGKYGYTF.

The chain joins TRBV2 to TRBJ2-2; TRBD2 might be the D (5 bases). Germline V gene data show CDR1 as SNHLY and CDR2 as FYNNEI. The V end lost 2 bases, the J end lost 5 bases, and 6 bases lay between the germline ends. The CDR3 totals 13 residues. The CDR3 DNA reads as TGTGCCAGCAGTGAACGGGATACCGGGGAGCTGTTTTTT. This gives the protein CASSERDTGELFF.

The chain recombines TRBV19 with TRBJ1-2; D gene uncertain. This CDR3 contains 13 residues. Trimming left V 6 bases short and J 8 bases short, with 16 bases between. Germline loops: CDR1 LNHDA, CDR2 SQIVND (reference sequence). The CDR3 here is CASSVRLGEGYTF. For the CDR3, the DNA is TGTGCCAGTAGCGTTAGACTGGGTGAGGGCTACACCTTC.

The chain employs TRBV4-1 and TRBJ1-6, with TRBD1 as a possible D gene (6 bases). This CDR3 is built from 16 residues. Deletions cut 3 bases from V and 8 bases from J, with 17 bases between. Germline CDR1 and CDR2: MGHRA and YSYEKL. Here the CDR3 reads CASSQAAGRGYSPLHF. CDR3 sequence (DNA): TGCGCCAGCAGCCAGGCCGCGGGCAGGGGTTATTCACCCCTCCACTTT.

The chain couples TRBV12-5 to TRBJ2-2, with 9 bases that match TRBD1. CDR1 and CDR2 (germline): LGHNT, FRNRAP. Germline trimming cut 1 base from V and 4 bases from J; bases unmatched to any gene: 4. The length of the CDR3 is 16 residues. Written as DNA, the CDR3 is TGTGCTAGTGGTTTGGCGAGGGACAGGGTCACCGGGGAGCTGTTTTTT. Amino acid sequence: CASGLARDRVTGELFF.

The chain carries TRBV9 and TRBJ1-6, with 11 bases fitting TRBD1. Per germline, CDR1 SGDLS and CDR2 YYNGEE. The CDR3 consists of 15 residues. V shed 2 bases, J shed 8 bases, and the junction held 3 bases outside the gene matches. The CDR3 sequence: CASSVGTGGYSPLHF. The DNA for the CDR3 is TGTGCCAGCAGCGTTGGGACAGGGGGGTATTCACCCCTCCACTTT.

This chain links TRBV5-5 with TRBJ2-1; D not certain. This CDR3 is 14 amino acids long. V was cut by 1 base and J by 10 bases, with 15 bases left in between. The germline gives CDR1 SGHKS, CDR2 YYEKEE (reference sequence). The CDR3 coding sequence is TGTGCCAGCAGCTTGTTACTCCAGGTTCCGGAGCAGTTCTTC. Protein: CASSLLLQVPEQFF.